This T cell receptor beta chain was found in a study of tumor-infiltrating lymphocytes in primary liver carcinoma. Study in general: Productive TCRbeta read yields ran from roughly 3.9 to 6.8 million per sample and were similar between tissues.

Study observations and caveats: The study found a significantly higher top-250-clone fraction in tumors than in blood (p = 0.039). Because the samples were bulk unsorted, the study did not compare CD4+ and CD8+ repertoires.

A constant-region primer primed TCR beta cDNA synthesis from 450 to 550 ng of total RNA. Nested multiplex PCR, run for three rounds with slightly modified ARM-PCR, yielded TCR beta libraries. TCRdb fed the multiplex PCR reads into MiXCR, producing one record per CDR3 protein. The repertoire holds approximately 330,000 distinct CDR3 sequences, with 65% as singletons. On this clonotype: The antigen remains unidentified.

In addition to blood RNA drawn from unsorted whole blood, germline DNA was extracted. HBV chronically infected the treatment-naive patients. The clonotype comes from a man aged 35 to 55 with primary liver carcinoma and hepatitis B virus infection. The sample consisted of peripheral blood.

CDR3: CSIEDCDFCYEQYF. The CDR3 DNA follows: TGCAGTATTGAAGATTGCGACTTTTGCTACGAGCAGTACTTC. The V gene is TRBV29-1, the J gene TRBJ2-7; D is undetermined. CDR3 length equals 14 residues. Germline assignment: CDR1 SQVTM and CDR2 ANQGSEA.